Listed below are T cell receptor beta chains from one sample, sequenced in a study of response to subunit inactivated influenza vaccine. TCRdb itself ran the RT-PCR reads through MiXCR, one entry per CDR3 protein. This sample carries about 780,000 distinct CDR3 sequences, less than 20% of them seen once, and the ten largest clones take roughly 10%. The specimen comprised PBMCs from blood, sampled more than 4 days after vaccination. The receptors stem from a man aged 50-59 years who received an inactivated influenza vaccine. Both conserved end residues are part of each CDR3. The D gene is left open where the match is weak. Size values are once, few and many counts, or a class for expanded clones, and some rows have none.

CASRKHRGSGYGYTF	TGTGCCAGCAGAAAACACAGGGGATCGGGCTATGGCTACACCTTC	many	TRBV12-3/TRBV12-4	TRBJ1-2	TRBD1
CASVPIAAGFNTDTQYF	TGTGCCAGCGTCCCGATCGCAGCGGGATTCAATACAGATACGCAGTATTTT	few	TRBV12-3/TRBV12-4	TRBJ2-3	TRBD2
CASSLGGTSAYNEQFF	TGTGCCAGCAGCTTGGGGGGGACTAGCGCCTACAATGAGCAGTTCTTC	few	TRBV5-4	TRBJ2-1	TRBD2
CAIWTGGSYGYTF	TGTGCCATCTGGACAGGGGGCTCCTATGGCTACACCTTC	.	TRBV10-3	TRBJ1-2	TRBD1
CSFWGDRGDYEQYF	TGCAGCTTTTGGGGGGACAGGGGCGACTACGAGCAGTACTTC	many	TRBV29-1	TRBJ2-7	TRBD1
CATRLGQEFLSDTQYF	TGTGCCACCAGGCTTGGACAGGAGTTTTTATCAGATACGCAGTATTTT	.	TRBV15	TRBJ2-3	TRBD1
CASSFGLRLYSYNEQFF	TGTGCCAGCAGCTTTGGGCTCAGACTTTACTCCTACAATGAGCAGTTCTTC	.	TRBV7-2	TRBJ2-1	.
CSAKTDPGRGEQYF	TGCAGTGCTAAAACGGACCCAGGGCGGGGTGAGCAGTACTTC	.	TRBV20-1	TRBJ2-7	.
CASSLASFGESNEQYF	TGCGCCAGCAGCTTGGCATCTTTCGGAGAGTCGAACGAGCAGTACTTC	.	TRBV5-1	TRBJ2-7	.
CASSHGQGAEQFF	TGTGCCAGCAGTCATGGACAGGGAGCCGAGCAGTTCTTC	.	TRBV6-4	TRBJ2-1	TRBD1
CASSSFASSYEQYF	TGTGCCAGCAGTTCCTTTGCAAGCTCCTACGAGCAGTACTTC	.	TRBV6-5	TRBJ2-7	.
CSVTLTDTQYF	TGCAGCGTCACGTTGACAGATACGCAGTATTTT	.	TRBV29-1	TRBJ2-3	.
CASSPDRAIPYEQYF	TGTGCCAGCAGCCCGGACAGGGCAATCCCCTACGAGCAGTACTTC	.	TRBV7-2	TRBJ2-7	TRBD1
CASSYVWTGVETQYF	TGTGCCAGCAGTTACGTATGGACAGGGGTGGAGACCCAGTACTTC	few	TRBV11-2	TRBJ2-5	TRBD1
CASRVENSPLHF	TGCGCCAGCAGGGTTGAGAATTCACCCCTCCACTTT	.	TRBV5-1	TRBJ1-6	.
CSARGSPGDGYTF	TGCAGTGCTAGAGGGTCCCCAGGGGATGGCTACACCTTC	few	TRBV20-1	TRBJ1-2	.
CSAKGLAGVKDTQYF	TGCAGTGCAAAAGGACTAGCGGGAGTCAAAGATACGCAGTATTTT	few	TRBV20-1	TRBJ2-3	TRBD2
CASSPDGRRGTDTQYF	TGCGCCAGCAGTCCTGACGGCCGCCGAGGCACAGATACGCAGTATTTT	few	TRBV5-1	TRBJ2-3	.
CATSDLYRGSNEQFF	TGTGCCACCAGTGATTTGTACAGGGGTTCGAATGAGCAGTTCTTC	.	TRBV24-1	TRBJ2-1	TRBD1
CASSYSRLSYNEQFF	TGTGCCAGCAGTTACTCGAGGCTCTCCTACAATGAGCAGTTCTTC	.	TRBV6-5	TRBJ2-1	.
CASSSLAGQGGEQYF	TGCGCCAGCAGCTCCCTCGCGGGACAGGGGGGCGAGCAGTACTTC	few	TRBV5-1	TRBJ2-7	TRBD1
CASSKAGAPVNEQFF	TGTGCCAGCAGCAAAGCAGGGGCCCCTGTTAATGAGCAGTTCTTC	.	TRBV7-2	TRBJ2-1	.
CASSLWGTTYEQYF	TGTGCCAGCAGTTTATGGGGCACAACCTACGAGCAGTACTTC	few	TRBV28	TRBJ2-7	.
CAIGLTRQHNEQFF	TGTGCCATCGGACTGACTCGGCAGCACAATGAGCAGTTCTTC	.	TRBV15	TRBJ2-1	.
CASSFVGDGNTIYF	TGTGCCAGCAGTTTTGTGGGGGACGGAAACACCATATATTTT	few	TRBV27	TRBJ1-3	.
CASSLDSGFKQYF	TGTGCCAGCAGCTTAGACTCAGGGTTTAAGCAGTACTTC	few	TRBV7-2	TRBJ2-7	.
CAISGQGVGQPQHF	TGTGCCATCAGCGGACAGGGGGTCGGTCAGCCCCAGCATTTT	.	TRBV10-3	TRBJ1-5	TRBD1
CASSLAGLVGETQYF	TGTGCCAGCAGCTTAGCGGGACTAGTGGGAGAGACCCAGTACTTC	.	TRBV7-2	TRBJ2-5	TRBD2
CASSYIGAASKQYF	TGTGCCAGCAGTTATATAGGGGCAGCGTCCAAGCAGTACTTC	.	TRBV6-5	TRBJ2-7	.
CASSQLDRQDIQYF	TGTGCCAGCAGCCAATTAGACCGACAGGACATTCAGTACTTC	.	TRBV14	TRBJ2-4	.
CASSPGTSGLPDTQYF	TGCGCCAGCAGCCCCGGGACTAGCGGACTCCCAGATACGCAGTATTTT	.	TRBV5-1	TRBJ2-3	TRBD2
CASSIGGAFQPQHF	TGTGCCAGTAGTATAGGGGGGGCGTTTCAGCCCCAGCATTTT	few	TRBV19	TRBJ1-5	.
CAISGQNSGNTIYF	TGTGCCATCAGTGGGCAAAACTCTGGAAACACCATATATTTT	.	TRBV10-3	TRBJ1-3	.
CASSGGSPGTGSSQFF	TGTGCCAGCAGTGGCGGAAGTCCCGGGACAGGGTCCTCGCAGTTCTTC	.	TRBV2	TRBJ2-1	TRBD1
CSARGIAEWGQETQYF	TGCAGTGCTAGAGGTATAGCGGAGTGGGGCCAAGAGACCCAGTACTTC	.	TRBV20-1	TRBJ2-5	.
CSAKGTAVRDTF	TGCAGTGCCAAAGGGACAGCCGTCCGGGACACCTTC	.	TRBV20-1	TRBJ1-2	TRBD1
CASSSTSGGPDVREQYF	TGTGCCAGCAGTTCGACTAGCGGGGGCCCAGATGTCCGTGAGCAGTACTTC	few	TRBV27	TRBJ2-7	TRBD2
CASSTTGKGNYGYTF	TGTGCCAGCAGCACAACAGGGAAGGGGAACTATGGCTACACCTTC	few	TRBV7-2	TRBJ1-2	.
CSARVSFSGYTF	TGCAGTGCTAGAGTCAGTTTCAGTGGCTACACCTTC	.	TRBV20-1	TRBJ1-2	.
CASSIKGPQAFF	TGTGCCAGCAGTATAAAGGGACCGCAAGCTTTCTTT	.	TRBV6-6	TRBJ1-1	.